This TCR beta chain is drawn from a study of blood T cell repertoires in COVID-19. Measured with immunoSEQ multiplex PCR; TCRdb has only the in-frame clones, and not every one. The sample shows over 150,000 clones, roughly 80% of them seen only once. This CDR3 comprises 15 residues. Per germline, CDR1 ENHRY and CDR2 SYGVKD. Trimming removed 0 bases from V and 6 bases from J; junction bases left unmatched: 3. The chain uses TRBV10-3 and TRBJ1-5, with TRBD1 matching 9 bases. The TCR sequence derives from a middle-aged man who had recovered from COVID-19. Sequenced material: PBMCs or T cells enriched from blood (not recorded which). The CDR3 here is CAISESGQGFQPQHF. The DNA of the CDR3 is TGTGCCATCAGTGAGTCCGGACAGGGGTTTCAGCCCCAGCATTTT.